This T cell receptor (beta chain) was recovered during a study of a mutant IDH1 vaccine in newly diagnosed glioma. With respect to this clone: Its cognate antigen is unknown.

Time point reported: week 11, during vaccination. Doses consisted of 300 ug of mutant IDH1 20-mer peptide each, paired with topical imiquimod. Germline CDR1 is SGHNT and CDR2 is YYREEE (reference sequence). This CDR3 has 17 residues. Losses at the gene ends were 3 bases for V and 2 bases for J; bases not matched to a gene: 12. The repertoire was sequenced with immunoSEQ multiplex PCR; TCRdb's copy has only in-frame clones and lacks some. The sample carries 110,000 or so clones, around 90% recorded once. The source of this sequence is a woman in her forties or fifties with glioma. This rearrangement joins TRBV5-4 to TRBJ2-3, with 7 positions matching TRBD2. Sequencing was performed on PBMCs, taken from a glioma patient whose treatment included an IDH1 peptide vaccine. The CDR3 DNA follows: TGTGCCAGCAGCTCTGGGACTACCCCGGCCTCCACAGATACGCAGTATTTT. This encodes CASSSGTTPASTDTQYF. Full variable domain (outside the CDR3, taken from reference TRBV5-4 and TRBJ2-3): ETGVTQSPTHLIKTRGQQVTLRCSSQSGHNTVSWYQQALGQGPQFIFQYYREEENGRGNFPPRFSGLQFPNYSSELNVNALELDDSALYLCASSSGTTPASTDTQYFGPGTRLTVL.